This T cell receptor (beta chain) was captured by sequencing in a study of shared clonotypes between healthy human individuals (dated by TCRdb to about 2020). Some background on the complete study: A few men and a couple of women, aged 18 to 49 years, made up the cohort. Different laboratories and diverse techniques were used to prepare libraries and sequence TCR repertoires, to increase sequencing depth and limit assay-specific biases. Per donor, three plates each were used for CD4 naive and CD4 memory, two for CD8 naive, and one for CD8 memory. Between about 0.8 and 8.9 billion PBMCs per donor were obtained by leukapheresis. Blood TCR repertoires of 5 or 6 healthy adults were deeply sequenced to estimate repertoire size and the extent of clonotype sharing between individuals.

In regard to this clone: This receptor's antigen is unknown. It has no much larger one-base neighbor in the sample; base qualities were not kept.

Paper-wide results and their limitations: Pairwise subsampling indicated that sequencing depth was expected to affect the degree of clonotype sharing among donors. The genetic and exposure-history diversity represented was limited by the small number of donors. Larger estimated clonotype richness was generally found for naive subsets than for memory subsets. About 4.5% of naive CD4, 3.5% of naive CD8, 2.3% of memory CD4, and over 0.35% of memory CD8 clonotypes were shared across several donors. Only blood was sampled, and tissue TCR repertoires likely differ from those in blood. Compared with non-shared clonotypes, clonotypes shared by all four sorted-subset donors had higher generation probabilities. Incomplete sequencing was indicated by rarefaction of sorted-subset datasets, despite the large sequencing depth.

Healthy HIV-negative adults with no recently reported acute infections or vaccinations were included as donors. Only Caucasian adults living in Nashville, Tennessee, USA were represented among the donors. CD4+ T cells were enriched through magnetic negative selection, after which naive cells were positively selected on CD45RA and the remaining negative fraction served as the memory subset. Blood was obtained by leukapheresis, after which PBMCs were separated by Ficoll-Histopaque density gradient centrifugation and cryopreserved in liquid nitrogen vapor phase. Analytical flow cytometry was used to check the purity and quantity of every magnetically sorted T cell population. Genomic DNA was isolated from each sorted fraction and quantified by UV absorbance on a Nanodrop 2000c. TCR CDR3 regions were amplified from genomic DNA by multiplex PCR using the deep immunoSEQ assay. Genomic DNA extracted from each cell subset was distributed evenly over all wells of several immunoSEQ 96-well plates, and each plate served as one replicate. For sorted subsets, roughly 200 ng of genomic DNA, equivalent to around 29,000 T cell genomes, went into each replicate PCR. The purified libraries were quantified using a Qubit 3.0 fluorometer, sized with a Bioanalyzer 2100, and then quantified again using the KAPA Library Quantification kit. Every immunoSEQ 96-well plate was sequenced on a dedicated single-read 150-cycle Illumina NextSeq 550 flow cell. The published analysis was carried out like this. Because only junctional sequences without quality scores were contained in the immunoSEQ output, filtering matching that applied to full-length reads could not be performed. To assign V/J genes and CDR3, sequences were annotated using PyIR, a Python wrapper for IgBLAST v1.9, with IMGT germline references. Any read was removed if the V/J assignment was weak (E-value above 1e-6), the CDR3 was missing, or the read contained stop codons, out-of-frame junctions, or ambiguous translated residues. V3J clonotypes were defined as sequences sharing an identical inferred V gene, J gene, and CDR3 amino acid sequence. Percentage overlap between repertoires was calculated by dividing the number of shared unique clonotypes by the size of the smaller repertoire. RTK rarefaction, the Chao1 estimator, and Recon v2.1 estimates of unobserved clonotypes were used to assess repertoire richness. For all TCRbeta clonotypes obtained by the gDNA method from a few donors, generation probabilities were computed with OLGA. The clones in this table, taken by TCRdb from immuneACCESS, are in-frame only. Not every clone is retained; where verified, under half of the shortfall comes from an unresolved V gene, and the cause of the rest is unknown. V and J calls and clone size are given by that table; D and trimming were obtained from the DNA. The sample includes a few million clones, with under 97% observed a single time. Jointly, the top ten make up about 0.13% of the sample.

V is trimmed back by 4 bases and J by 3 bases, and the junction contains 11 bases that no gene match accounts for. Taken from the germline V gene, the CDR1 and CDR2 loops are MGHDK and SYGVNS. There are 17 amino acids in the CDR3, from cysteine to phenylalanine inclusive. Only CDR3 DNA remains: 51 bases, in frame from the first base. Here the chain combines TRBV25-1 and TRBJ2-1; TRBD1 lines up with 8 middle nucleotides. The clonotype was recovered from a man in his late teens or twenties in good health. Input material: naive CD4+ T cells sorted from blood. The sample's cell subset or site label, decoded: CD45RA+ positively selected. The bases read TGTGCCAGCAGTGCCCGACAGGGGCCAGAAGGCTACAATGAGCAGTTCTTC. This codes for CASSARQGPEGYNEQFF.